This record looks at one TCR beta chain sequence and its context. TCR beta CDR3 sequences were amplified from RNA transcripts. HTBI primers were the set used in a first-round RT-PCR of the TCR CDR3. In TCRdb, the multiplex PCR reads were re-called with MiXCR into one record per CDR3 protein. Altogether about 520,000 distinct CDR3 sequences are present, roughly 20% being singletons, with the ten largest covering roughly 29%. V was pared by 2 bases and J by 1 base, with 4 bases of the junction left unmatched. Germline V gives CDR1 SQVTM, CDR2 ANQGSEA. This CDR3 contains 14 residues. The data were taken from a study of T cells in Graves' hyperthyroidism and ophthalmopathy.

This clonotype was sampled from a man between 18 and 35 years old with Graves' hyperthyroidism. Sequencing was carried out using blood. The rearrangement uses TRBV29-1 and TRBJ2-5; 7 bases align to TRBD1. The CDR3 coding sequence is TGCAGCGTTGAAACGGGACAGCCCCAAGAGACCCAGTACTTC. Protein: CSVETGQPQETQYF.